The source of this TCR beta chain is a study of T-cell memory formation after mild COVID-19. Trimming removed 5 bases from V and 3 bases from J, with 13 bases in between. Germline-derived CDR1 and CDR2 are SGHDN and FVKESK. The CDR3 extends over 14 amino acids. TCRdb passed the 5' RACE reads through MiXCR, listing each CDR3 protein once. The sample contains 70,000 to 95,000 distinct CDR3 sequences, about 13% of which appear only once. The sample was PBMCs or a T cell subset sorted from them (not recorded which). The sequence came from a man younger than 30 who had mild COVID-19 (a few samples of this study predate the infection). Cell type and time point are not known. The genes are TRBV14 and TRBJ1-1; D remains unclear. The CDR3 nucleotides read TGTGCCAGCAGCTTTCCAGGAGGATACACTGAAGCTTTCTTT. Amino acids: CASSFPGGYTEAFF.